The 3 T cell receptor beta chains reported below all come from one sample, sequenced in a study of T cell responses to AZD1222 COVID-19 vaccine. Using immunoSEQ multiplex PCR, the repertoire was profiled, and TCRdb retains in-frame clones only, with some absent. This sample carries about 100,000 clones, 80% to 95% of them seen once, and the ten largest clones take roughly 1.7%. The source was peripheral blood, collected on day 0 of AZD1222 vaccination. The receptors were sampled from an adult in good health.

This chain links TRBV6-5 with TRBJ2-2; maybe TRBD2 (5 bases). CDR1 is MNHEY and CDR2 is SVGAGI in the germline V gene. This CDR3 is 14 amino acids long. V was trimmed by 0 bases and J by 4 bases, leaving 6 bases between them. CDR3 amino acids: CASSYSRVTGELFF. For the CDR3, the DNA is TGTGCCAGCAGTTACTCGCGGGTCACCGGGGAGCTGTTTTTT.

V is TRBV24-1 and J is TRBJ1-2; D is uncertain. CDR1 KGHDR and CDR2 SFDVKD come from the germline V gene. CDR3 length: 11 amino acids. Trimming shortened V by 9 bases and J by 7 bases, and 11 bases separated the two germline ends. The CDR3 bases are TGTGCCACCGAGGAGGGAGGTGGCTACACCTTC. As protein: CATEEGGGYTF.

The chain joins TRBV4-2 to TRBJ2-7; perhaps TRBD1 as D (5 bases). Germline loops: CDR1 LGHNA, CDR2 YNFKEQ. The CDR3 consists of 15 residues. V was shortened by 0 bases and J by 3 bases, with 12 bases between the two germline ends. The CDR3 coding sequence is TGTGCCAGCAGCCAAGATCTTGCCAGGGACTACGAGCAGTACTTC. Translated, it gives CASSQDLARDYEQYF.